One TCR beta chain is described in this entry. Other DNA variants within this sample encode the same CDR3. The CDR3 covers 12 residues. The V gene lost 4 bases and the J gene lost 4 bases, with 7 bases spanning the gap. The germline V gene has CDR1 LGHDT and CDR2 YNNKEL (reference sequence). Sequencing was performed with immunoSEQ multiplex PCR; in TCRdb, only in-frame clones are kept and a portion is missing. Altogether hundreds of thousands of clones are present, roughly 90% being singletons, with the ten largest covering about 1.5%. This sample stems from a study of Ad26.COV2.S vaccination and SARS-CoV-2 variants. Indicated treatment: over 15 received Ad26.COV2.S at low or high dose, single or two shots; several received placebo; per-sample allocation not given. Repertoires come from day 63 after the first vaccine or placebo injection.

This receptor was identified in a person between 18 and 65 years old who received the Ad26.COV2.S COVID-19 vaccine or a placebo. The rearrangement joins TRBV3-1 (or the pseudogene TRBV3-2) to TRBJ2-5; D unresolved. The sequences come from peripheral blood, collected in a trial of Ad26.COV2.S vaccine versus placebo. CDR3 amino acids: CASSPLGETQYF. DNA for the CDR3: TGTGCCAGCAGCCCCTTGGGAGAGACCCAGTACTTC.